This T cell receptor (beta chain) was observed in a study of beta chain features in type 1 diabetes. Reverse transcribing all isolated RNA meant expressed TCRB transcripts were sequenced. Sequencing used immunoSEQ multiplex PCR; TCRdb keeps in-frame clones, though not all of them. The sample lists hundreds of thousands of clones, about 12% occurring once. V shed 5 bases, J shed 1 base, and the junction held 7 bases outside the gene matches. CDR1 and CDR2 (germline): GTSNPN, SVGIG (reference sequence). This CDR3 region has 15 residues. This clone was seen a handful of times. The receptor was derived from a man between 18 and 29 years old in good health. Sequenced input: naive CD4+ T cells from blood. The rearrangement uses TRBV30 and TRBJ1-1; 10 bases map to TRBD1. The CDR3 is CAWDKDRGKNTEAFF. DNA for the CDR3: TGTGCCTGGGATAAGGACAGGGGGAAGAACACTGAAGCTTTCTTT.